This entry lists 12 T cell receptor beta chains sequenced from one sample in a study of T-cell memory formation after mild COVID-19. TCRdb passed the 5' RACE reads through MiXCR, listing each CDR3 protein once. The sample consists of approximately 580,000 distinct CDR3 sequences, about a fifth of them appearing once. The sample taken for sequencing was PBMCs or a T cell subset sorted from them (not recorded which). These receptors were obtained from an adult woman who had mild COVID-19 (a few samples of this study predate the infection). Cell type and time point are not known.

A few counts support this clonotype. In DNA, the CDR3 is TGCAGCGTTGAAGCGGTCCCGAGGGAGACCCAGTACTTC. Amino acids: CSVEAVPRETQYF. The rearrangement joins TRBV29-1 to TRBJ2-5; no firm D call. The V end lost 1 base, the J end lost 5 bases, and 11 bases lay between the germline ends. Per the germline V gene, CDR1 is SQVTM and CDR2 is ANQGSEA. The CDR3 covers 13 residues.

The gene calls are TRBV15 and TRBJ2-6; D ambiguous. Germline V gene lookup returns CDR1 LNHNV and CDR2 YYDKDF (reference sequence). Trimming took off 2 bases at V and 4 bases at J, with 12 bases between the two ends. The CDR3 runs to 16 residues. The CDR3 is CATSRTTPLGANVLTF. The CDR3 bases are TGTGCCACCAGCAGAACCACACCCTTGGGGGCCAACGTCCTGACTTTC.

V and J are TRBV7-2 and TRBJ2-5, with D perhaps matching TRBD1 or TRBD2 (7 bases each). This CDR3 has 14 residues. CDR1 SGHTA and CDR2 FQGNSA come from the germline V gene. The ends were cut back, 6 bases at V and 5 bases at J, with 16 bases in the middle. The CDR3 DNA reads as TGTGCCAGCAGTATGGCAGGGGGAGGGGAGACCCAGTACTTC. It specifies CASSMAGGGETQYF.

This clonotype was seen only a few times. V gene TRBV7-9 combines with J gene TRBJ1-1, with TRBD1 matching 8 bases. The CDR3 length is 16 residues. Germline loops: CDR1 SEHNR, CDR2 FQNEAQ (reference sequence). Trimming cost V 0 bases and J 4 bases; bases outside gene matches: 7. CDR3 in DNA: TGTGCCAGCAGCTTAGCGAGGGCAGGGGGCGGCACTGAAGCTTTCTTT. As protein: CASSLARAGGGTEAFF.

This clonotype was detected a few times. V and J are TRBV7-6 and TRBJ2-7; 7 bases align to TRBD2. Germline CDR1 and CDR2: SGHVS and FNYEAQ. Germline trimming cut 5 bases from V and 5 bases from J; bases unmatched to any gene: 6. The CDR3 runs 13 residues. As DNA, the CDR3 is TGTGCCAGCAGCCCCGGGGGGTACCACGAGCAGTACTTC. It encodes CASSPGGYHEQYF.

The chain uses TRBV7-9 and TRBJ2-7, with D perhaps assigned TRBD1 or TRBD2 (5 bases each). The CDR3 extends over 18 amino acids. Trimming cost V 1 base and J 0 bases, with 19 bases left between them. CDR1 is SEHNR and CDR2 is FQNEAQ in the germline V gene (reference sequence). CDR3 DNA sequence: TGTGCCAGCAGCTTAGATGGGGCGGGCTTCAGGGACTCCTACGAGCAGTACTTC. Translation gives CASSLDGAGFRDSYEQYF.

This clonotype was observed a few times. The CDR3 region is CASSLYFQASSNTGELFF. DNA for the CDR3: TGTGCCAGCAGTTTGTATTTCCAGGCTAGCTCGAACACCGGGGAGCTGTTTTTT. The J gene is TRBJ2-2, the V gene TRBV27, with D possibly TRBD2 on 5 matching bases. There are 18 residues in the CDR3. The germline CDR1 and CDR2 sequences are MNHEY and SMNVEV (reference sequence). V lost 3 bases, J lost 0 bases, and 17 bases lay in between.

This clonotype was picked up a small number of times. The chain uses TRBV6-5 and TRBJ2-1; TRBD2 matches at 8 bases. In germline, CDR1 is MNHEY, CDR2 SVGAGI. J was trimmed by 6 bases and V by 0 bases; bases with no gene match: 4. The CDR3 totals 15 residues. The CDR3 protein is CASSYSRLAINEQFF. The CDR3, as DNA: TGTGCCAGCAGTTACTCGCGACTAGCGATCAATGAGCAGTTCTTC.

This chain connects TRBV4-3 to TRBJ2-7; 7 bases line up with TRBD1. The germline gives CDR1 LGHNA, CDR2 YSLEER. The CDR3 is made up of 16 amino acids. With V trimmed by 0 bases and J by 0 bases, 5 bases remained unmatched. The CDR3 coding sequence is TGCGCCAGCAGCCAAGATTGGACAGGAGGCTCCTACGAGCAGTACTTC. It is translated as CASSQDWTGGSYEQYF.

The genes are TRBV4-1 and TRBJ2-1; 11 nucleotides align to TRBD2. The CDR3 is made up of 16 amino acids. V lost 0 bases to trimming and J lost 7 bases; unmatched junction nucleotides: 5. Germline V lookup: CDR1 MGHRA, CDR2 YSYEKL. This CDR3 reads CASSQERTSGWNEQFF. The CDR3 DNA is TGCGCCAGCAGCCAAGAACGGACTAGCGGGTGGAATGAGCAGTTCTTC.

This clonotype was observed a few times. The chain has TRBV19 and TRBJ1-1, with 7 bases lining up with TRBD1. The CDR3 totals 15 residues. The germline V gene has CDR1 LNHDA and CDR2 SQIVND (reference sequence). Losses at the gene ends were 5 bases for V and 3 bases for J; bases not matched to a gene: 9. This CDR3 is CASSARQGGDTEAFF. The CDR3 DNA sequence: TGTGCCAGTAGTGCTCGGCAGGGGGGAGACACTGAAGCTTTCTTT.

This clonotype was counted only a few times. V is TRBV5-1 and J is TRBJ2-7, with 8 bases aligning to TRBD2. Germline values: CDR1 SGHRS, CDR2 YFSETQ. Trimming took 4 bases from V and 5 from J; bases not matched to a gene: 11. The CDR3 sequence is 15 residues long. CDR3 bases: TGCGCCAGCAGCCGTTCCGGGGGGGGGATCCACGAGCAGTACTTC. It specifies CASSRSGGGIHEQYF.